This T cell receptor (beta chain) was profiled in a study of Ad26.COV2.S vaccination and SARS-CoV-2 variants. Study background: Each vaccinee took Ad26.COV2.S intramuscularly, once or twice 56 days apart.

A single count supports this clone. Its antigen remains unknown. Treatment described: some 20 received Ad26.COV2.S at low or high dose, single or two shots; about five received placebo; per-sample allocation not given. Specimen acquisition occurred on day 63 following the initial vaccine or placebo injection. The donor's status was that of an adult aged 18-55 years in Boston. Vaccine was an Ad26 vector expressing Wuhan-strain SARS-CoV-2 spike. Assay: immunoSEQ multiplex PCR; the TCRdb copy retains only in-frame clones and omits some. The sample records approximately 350,000 clones, roughly 84% being singletons. Germline CDR1 and CDR2: LNHNV and YYDKDF (reference sequence). The CDR3 sequence is 15 residues long. Trimming shortened V by 1 base and J by 0 bases, and 8 bases separated the two germline ends. Study observations and caveats: Non-spike TCR breadth showed similarity between vaccine and placebo recipients.

This specimen was peripheral blood, taken in a trial of Ad26.COV2.S vaccine versus placebo. The chain combines TRBV15 with TRBJ2-3; D is undetermined. This clonotype was obtained from a person between 18 and 65 years old who received the Ad26.COV2.S COVID-19 vaccine or a placebo. The DNA for the CDR3 is TGTGCCACCAGCAGAGTTTATAAGAGCACAGATACGCAGTATTTT. It is translated as CATSRVYKSTDTQYF.